Included here is one TCR beta chain sequence, with context. The PCR made use of 60 Vbeta and 13 Jbeta primers. Source study methods: A follow-up analysis tallied 86 million or so unique TCR beta chains, about 11 million shared. Assay: immunoSEQ multiplex PCR; the TCRdb copy retains only in-frame clones and omits some. V, J and clone size were drawn from that table, and D and trimming were deduced from the DNA. In the table there are some 130,000 clones, 79% of which are singletons. The trim removed 5 bases at V and 8 bases at J, leaving 9 bases unmatched. The V gene's germline CDR1 is MDHEN and CDR2 SYDVKM. The CDR3 runs to 16 residues. The sample is drawn from a study of cytomegalovirus exposure and HLA in healthy donors.

The chain is built from TRBV28 and TRBJ1-6; 10 bases fit TRBD1. The origin of this receptor is a man aged 35 to 55 in good health and CMV-seropositive. The sample was PBMCs. The DNA of the CDR3 is TGTGCCAGCAGTCCCACCCGGACAGGGGGGGATTCACCCCTCCACTTT. Translation gives CASSPTRTGGDSPLHF.